One sample yielded the 21 T cell receptor beta chains listed below, sequenced in a study of T cells in Graves' hyperthyroidism and ophthalmopathy. Amplification targeted TCR beta CDR3 regions from RNA transcripts. The TCR CDR3 was amplified in a first-round RT-PCR using the HTBI primer set. TCRdb fed the multiplex PCR reads into MiXCR, producing one record per CDR3 protein. The table includes about 530,000 distinct CDR3 sequences, about a sixth detected once. The sequencing sample was made of blood. Source of these receptors: a woman aged 18-35 years with Graves' ophthalmopathy.

Notes on this clonotype: This may arise from a read error, as a much more abundant clone is one base away. The genes are TRBV11-2 and TRBJ2-1; 7 nucleotides match TRBD1. J lost 2 bases, V lost 5 bases, and 12 bases had no gene match. The CDR3 has 17 amino acids. Germline CDR1 and CDR2: SGHAT and FQNNGV. The CDR3 bases are TGTGCCAGCAGCGCTATACTGACCGGGACAGCCTACAATGAGCAGTTCTTC. Its translation: CASSAILTGTAYNEQFF.

This clonotype was seen a few times. This chain links TRBV7-9 with TRBJ1-1; D call uncertain. V lost 1 base and J 2 bases, leaving 11 bases between the germline ends. CDR3 length: 15 residues. CDR1 and CDR2 from the germline V gene are SEHNR and FQNEAQ (reference sequence). CDR3 sequence: CASSLVRTDNTEAFF. The CDR3 DNA follows: TGTGCCAGCAGCTTAGTCCGGACTGATAACACTGAAGCTTTCTTT.

The chain is built from TRBV9 and TRBJ2-1, with D maybe TRBD2 (6 bases). The V end lost 0 bases, the J end lost 0 bases, and 7 bases lay between the germline ends. The CDR3 has 15 amino acids. Germline loops: CDR1 SGDLS, CDR2 YYNGEE. The CDR3 sequence is CASSVAGASYNEQFF. The CDR3 nucleotides read TGTGCCAGCAGCGTAGCGGGAGCCTCCTACAATGAGCAGTTCTTC.

There are a few counts of this clonotype. CDR3 sequence: CASSLPLVETQYF. Written as DNA, the CDR3 is TGTGCCAGCAGCTTACCGCTGGTGGAGACCCAGTACTTC. The V and J genes are TRBV7-6 and TRBJ2-5; D remains unclear. The germline CDR1 and CDR2 sequences are SGHVS and FNYEAQ. This CDR3 spans 13 amino acids. V gave up 2 bases and J gave up 5 bases, with 9 bases separating them.

This clonotype was seen only once. CDR3 in amino acids: CASRPRGGGWGYTF. DNA of the CDR3: TGTGCCAGCAGACCTCGAGGCGGAGGCTGGGGCTACACCTTC. The chain links TRBV12-3 or TRBV12-4 to TRBJ1-2, with no clear D. The V and J ends lost 6 bases and 8 bases respectively, with 19 bases between them. This CDR3 region has 14 residues.

In this sample, this clonotype turned up a few times. V is TRBV28 and J is TRBJ1-5; no reliable D call. The germline V gene has CDR1 MDHEN and CDR2 SYDVKM. CDR3 length equals 12 residues. Between the trimmed V and J ends, which lost 2 bases and 9 bases, there was a span of 8 bases. The CDR3 here is CASSLDPGPQHF. The CDR3 DNA reads as TGTGCCAGCAGTTTAGACCCCGGGCCCCAGCATTTT.

This chain connects TRBV27 to TRBJ2-3; D not resolved. The CDR3 has 11 residues. Trimming took 8 bases from V and 4 from J, leaving 7 bases between them. The germline V gene has CDR1 MNHEY and CDR2 SMNVEV (reference sequence). The CDR3 is CASGVSDTQYF. In DNA form, the CDR3 reads TGTGCCAGCGGGGTTTCAGATACGCAGTATTTT.

As regards this clonotype: Possible read error: a much larger clone is one base away. The V and J genes are TRBV27 and TRBJ1-5; a weak D match, TRBD1 (6 bases). Germline CDR1 and CDR2: MNHEY and SMNVEV (reference sequence). This CDR3 region has 17 residues. This chain's CDR3 is CASLSEDRRISNKPQHF. CDR3 sequence (DNA): TGTGCCAGTTTATCGGAGGACAGAAGAATTAGCAATAAGCCCCAGCATTTT.

This clonotype was observed many times. V is TRBV7-2 and J is TRBJ2-1; 13 bases are a match to TRBD2. V shed 5 bases and J 6 bases; nucleotides not matched to a gene: 10. CDR3 length: 17 amino acids. The germline V gene has CDR1 SGHTA and CDR2 FQGNSA. The CDR3: CASSPRTSGSASNEQFF. Written as DNA, the CDR3 is TGTGCCAGCAGCCCCAGGACTAGCGGGAGTGCGAGCAATGAGCAGTTCTTC.

This clonotype appeared a few times. The rearrangement links TRBV19 to TRBJ1-2, with 12 nucleotides matching TRBD1. V gave up 8 bases and J gave up 2 bases; unmatched junction bases: 6. This CDR3 is built from 15 residues. Germline V gene sequence: CDR1 LNHDA, CDR2 SQIVND (reference sequence). The CDR3 DNA reads as TGTGCCAGTCTAGGGGGGACAGGGGGCAACTATGGCTACACCTTC. Translated: CASLGGTGGNYGYTF.

The table lists this clonotype with many counts. The rearrangement joins TRBV3-1 to TRBJ1-2; D remains unclear. CDR1 LGHDT and CDR2 YNNKEL come from the germline V gene (reference sequence). The CDR3 spans 12 residues. The V end was cut by 0 bases, the J end by 8 bases, with 7 bases between. CDR3 sequence: CASSQDWRGYTF. CDR3 bases: TGTGCCAGCAGCCAAGATTGGAGGGGCTACACCTTC.

Points on this clonotype: Just one base apart from a much larger clone, this may be a read error. The chain employs TRBV12-3 or TRBV12-4 and TRBJ2-1, with no clear D. The closer fit of TRBJ2-7 to the DNA end suggests the J call may be wrong. This CDR3 contains 17 residues. The CDR3 region has the DNA TGTGCCAGCAGTTTATTTGGTGCCTTCAGCTCCTACAATGAGCAGTACTTC. Translation gives CASSLFGAFSSYNEQYF.

There are a few counts of this clonotype. This rearrangement joins TRBV6-4 to TRBJ2-2; 7 bases agree with TRBD2. CDR1 and CDR2 (germline): MRHNA, SNTAGT. After removal of 2 bases from V and 3 bases from J, the junction contained 0 bases not matched to a gene. This CDR3 comprises 14 residues. As DNA, the CDR3 is TGTGCCAGCAGTGACGGGGGGGACACCGGGGAGCTGTTTTTT. It is translated as CASSDGGDTGELFF.

In the case of this clonotype: It may be a read error: a sequence one base away is much more abundant. The V call is TRBV20-1, the J call TRBJ1-1, with D hard to call. The CDR3 extends over 11 amino acids. The germline CDR1 and CDR2 sequences are DFQATT and SNEGSKA (reference sequence). The ends were cut back, 5 bases at V and 0 bases at J, with 4 bases in the middle. CDR3 bases: TGCAGTGCTGACTTGAACACTGAAGCTTTCTTT. It encodes CSADLNTEAFF.

The table lists this clonotype with a few counts. The rearrangement links TRBV6-1 to TRBJ1-2, with D possibly being TRBD1 (5 bases). Deletions cut 7 bases from V and 5 bases from J, with 17 bases between. The CDR3 totals 14 residues. Germline V gives CDR1 MNHNS, CDR2 SASEGT. CDR3 residues: CASTPSGGEYGYTF. The CDR3 DNA reads as TGTGCCAGCACCCCATCGGGGGGGGAGTATGGCTACACCTTC.

The chain has TRBV11-2 and TRBJ2-6, with D uncertain. Looked up from germline, CDR1 is SGHAT and CDR2 is FQNNGV. This CDR3 contains 16 residues. V was shortened by 0 bases and J by 0 bases, with 6 bases between the two germline ends. CDR3 amino acids: CASSLDQASGANVLTF. CDR3 DNA sequence: TGTGCCAGCAGCTTAGATCAGGCCTCTGGGGCCAACGTCCTGACTTTC. The complete variable domain, with remaining parts taken from reference TRBV11-2 and TRBJ2-6, reads EAGVAQSPRYKIIEKRQSVAFWCNPISGHATLYWYQQILGQGPKLLIQFQNNGVVDDSQLPKDRFSAERLKGVDSTLKIQPAKLEDSAVYLCASSLDQASGANVLTFGAGSRLTVL.

The chain employs TRBV20-1 and TRBJ2-3, with 14 bases identical to TRBD2. There are 17 residues in the CDR3. CDR1 and CDR2 from the germline V gene are DFQATT and SNEGSKA (reference sequence). V shed 3 bases and J 7 bases; nucleotides not matched to a gene: 12. The CDR3: CSARTKTSGGATNTQYF. In nucleotides, the CDR3 is TGCAGTGCTAGGACCAAGACTAGCGGGGGGGCAACTAATACGCAGTATTTT.

The rearrangement joins TRBV13 to TRBJ2-7; TRBD2 agrees at 7 bases. V dropped 7 bases and J dropped 2; count of bases not matched to a gene: 8. The CDR3 length is 14 residues. Germline V gene sequence: CDR1 PRHDT, CDR2 FYEKMQ (reference sequence). The DNA of the CDR3 is TGTGCCAGCACGGGGAGGGAGGGGACCTACGAGCAGTACTTC. This gives the protein CASTGREGTYEQYF.

There are many counts of this clonotype. The rearrangement joins TRBV20-1 to TRBJ2-2; D is unresolved. V dropped 0 bases and J dropped 4 bases, with 9 bases sitting between them. The CDR3 is 14 amino acids. From germline, CDR1 is DFQATT and CDR2 SNEGSKA (reference sequence). This CDR3 reads CSARDWDGTGELFF. DNA of the CDR3: TGCAGTGCTAGAGATTGGGATGGCACCGGGGAGCTGTTTTTT.

In its sample, this clonotype was seen many times. The chain is built from TRBV11-2 and TRBJ2-2; tentative D call: TRBD1 (5 bases). Trimming left V 4 bases short and J 4 bases short, with 13 bases between. CDR3 length: 15 residues. The V gene's germline CDR1 is SGHAT and CDR2 FQNNGV. The CDR3 DNA reads TGTGCCAGCAGCTATCGACAGCTTTCCACCGGGGAGCTGTTTTTT. Translation gives CASSYRQLSTGELFF.

The chain recombines TRBV6-1 with TRBJ1-1, with D possibly being TRBD1 (5 bases). The V gene's germline CDR1 is MNHNS and CDR2 SASEGT. The V end lost 3 bases, the J end lost 1 base, and 15 bases lay between the germline ends. The CDR3 loop spans 16 amino acids. In DNA, the CDR3 is TGTGCCAGCAGTGAGGGCAGGGTAATGACGAACACTGAAGCTTTCTTT. Its protein product is CASSEGRVMTNTEAFF.